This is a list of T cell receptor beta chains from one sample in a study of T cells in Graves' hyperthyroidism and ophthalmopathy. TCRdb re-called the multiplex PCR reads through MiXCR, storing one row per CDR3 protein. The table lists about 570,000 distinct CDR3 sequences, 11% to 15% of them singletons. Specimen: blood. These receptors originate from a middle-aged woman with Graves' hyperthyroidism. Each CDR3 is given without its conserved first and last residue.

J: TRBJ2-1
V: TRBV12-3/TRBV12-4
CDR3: ASSLAAGRSYNEQF

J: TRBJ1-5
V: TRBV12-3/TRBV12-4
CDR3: ASSLAGSYNQPQH

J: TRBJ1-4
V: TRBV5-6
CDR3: ASSPPKPQGGAEKLF

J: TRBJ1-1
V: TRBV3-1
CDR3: ASSRRQDAGVNTEAF

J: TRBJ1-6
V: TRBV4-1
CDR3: ASSLERDHSPLH

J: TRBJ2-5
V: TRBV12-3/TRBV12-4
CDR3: ASSFSGGSETQY

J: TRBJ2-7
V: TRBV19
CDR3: ASKMRDVHLYEQY

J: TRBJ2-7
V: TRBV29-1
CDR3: SVDGPYYEQY

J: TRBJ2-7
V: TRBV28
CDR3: ASSLSPGSRGEQY

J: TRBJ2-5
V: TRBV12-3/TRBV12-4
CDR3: ASGGQALETQY

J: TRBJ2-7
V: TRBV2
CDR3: ASSVSVPYEQY

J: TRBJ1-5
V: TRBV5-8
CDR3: ASSLARIPLTPQH

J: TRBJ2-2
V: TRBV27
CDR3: AGPPDSGRANTGELF

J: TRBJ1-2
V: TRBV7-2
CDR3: ASSPNPGDRHLYGYT

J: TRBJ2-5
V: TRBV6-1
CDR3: ASSDSGLLQETQY

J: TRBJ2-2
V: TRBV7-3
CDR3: ASSAPLDTGELF

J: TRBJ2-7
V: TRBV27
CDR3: ASSLNRPGGMYEQY

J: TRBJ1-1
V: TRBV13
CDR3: ASSIGQGTYTEAF

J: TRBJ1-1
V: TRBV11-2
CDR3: ASSLNEGAAAF

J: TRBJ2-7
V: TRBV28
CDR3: ASSQAASGRSVWYEQY

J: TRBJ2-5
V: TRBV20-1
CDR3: SARGILTTAQETQY

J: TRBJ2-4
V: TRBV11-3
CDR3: ASSDTWTDIQY

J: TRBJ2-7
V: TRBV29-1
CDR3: SATQSPYEQY

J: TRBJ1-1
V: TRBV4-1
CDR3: ASSQSLNTEAF

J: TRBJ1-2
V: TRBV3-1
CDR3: ASSQGVGYT

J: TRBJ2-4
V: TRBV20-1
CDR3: SAGLALLARNIQY

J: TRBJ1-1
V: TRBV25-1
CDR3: ASTGVTEAF

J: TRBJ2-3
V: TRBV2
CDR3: ASSERTTYTDTQY